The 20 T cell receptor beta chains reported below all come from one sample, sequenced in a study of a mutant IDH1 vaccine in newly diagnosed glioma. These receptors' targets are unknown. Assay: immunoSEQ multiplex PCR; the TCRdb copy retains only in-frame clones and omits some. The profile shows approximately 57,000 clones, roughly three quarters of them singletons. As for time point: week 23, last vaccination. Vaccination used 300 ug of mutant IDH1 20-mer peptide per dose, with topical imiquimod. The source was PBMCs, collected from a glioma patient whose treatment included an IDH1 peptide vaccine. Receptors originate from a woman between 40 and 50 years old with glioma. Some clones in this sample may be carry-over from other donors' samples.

The CDR3 DNA is TGTGCCAGCAGTGGACATAATTCACCCCTCCACTTT. Its translation: CASSGHNSPLHF. The chain joins TRBV2 to TRBJ1-6; D is undetermined. Deletions cut 4 bases from V and 5 bases from J, with 3 bases between. CDR1 is SNHLY, CDR2 FYNNEI, per germline. The CDR3 loop spans 12 amino acids.

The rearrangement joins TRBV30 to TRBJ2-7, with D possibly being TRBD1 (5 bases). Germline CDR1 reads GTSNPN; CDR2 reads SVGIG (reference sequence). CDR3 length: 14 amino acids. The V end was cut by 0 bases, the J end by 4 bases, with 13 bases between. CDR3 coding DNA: TGTGCCTGGAGTGTACTAAGACAGTCGTACGAGCAGTACTTC. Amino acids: CAWSVLRQSYEQYF.

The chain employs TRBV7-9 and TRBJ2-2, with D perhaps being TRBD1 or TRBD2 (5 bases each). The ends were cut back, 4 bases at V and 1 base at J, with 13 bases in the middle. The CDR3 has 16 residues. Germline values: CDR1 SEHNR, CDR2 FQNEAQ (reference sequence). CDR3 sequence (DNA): TGTGCCAGCAGCTCCCGGGGACGGAGGAACACCGGGGAGCTGTTTTTT. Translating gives CASSSRGRRNTGELFF. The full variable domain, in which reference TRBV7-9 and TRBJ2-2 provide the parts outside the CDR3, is DTGVSQNPRHKITKRGQNVTFRCDPISEHNRLYWYRQTLGQGPEFLTYFQNEAQLEKSRLLSDRFSAERPKGSFSTLEIQRTEQGDSAMYLCASSSRGRRNTGELFFGEGSRLTVL.

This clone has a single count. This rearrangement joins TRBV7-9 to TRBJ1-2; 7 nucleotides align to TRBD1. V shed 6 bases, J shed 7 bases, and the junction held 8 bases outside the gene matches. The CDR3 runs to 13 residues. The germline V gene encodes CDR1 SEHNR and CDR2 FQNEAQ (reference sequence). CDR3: CASRHRDSSGYTF. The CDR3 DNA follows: TGTGCCAGCAGACACCGGGACAGTAGTGGCTACACCTTC.

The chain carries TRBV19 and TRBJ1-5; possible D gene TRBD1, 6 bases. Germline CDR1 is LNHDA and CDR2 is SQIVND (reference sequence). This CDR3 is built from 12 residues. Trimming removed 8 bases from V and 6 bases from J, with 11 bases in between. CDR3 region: CASHQGSQPQHF. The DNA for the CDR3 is TGTGCCAGTCACCAGGGGTCTCAGCCCCAGCATTTT.

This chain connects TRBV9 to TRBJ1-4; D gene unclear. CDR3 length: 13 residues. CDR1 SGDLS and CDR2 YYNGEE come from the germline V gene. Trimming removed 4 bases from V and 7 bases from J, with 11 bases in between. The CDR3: CASSPRSGEKLFF. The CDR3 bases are TGTGCCAGCAGCCCCCGTTCGGGTGAAAAACTGTTTTTT.

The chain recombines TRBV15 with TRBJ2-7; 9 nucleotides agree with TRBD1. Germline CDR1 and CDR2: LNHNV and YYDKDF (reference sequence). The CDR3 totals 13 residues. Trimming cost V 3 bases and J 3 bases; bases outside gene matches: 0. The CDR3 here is CATSRTGGYEQYF. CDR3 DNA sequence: TGTGCCACCAGCAGGACAGGGGGCTACGAGCAGTACTTC.

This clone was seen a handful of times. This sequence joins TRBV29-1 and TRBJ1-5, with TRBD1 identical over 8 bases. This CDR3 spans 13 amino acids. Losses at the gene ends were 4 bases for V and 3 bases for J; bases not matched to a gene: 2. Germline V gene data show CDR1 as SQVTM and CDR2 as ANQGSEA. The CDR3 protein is CSVGQGYNQPQHF. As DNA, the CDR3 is TGCAGCGTTGGACAGGGGTACAATCAGCCCCAGCATTTT.

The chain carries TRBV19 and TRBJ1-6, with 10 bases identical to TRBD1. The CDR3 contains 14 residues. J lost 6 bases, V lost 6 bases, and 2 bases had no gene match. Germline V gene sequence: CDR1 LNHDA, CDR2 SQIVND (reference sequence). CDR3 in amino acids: CASRRTGGNSPLHF. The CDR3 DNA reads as TGTGCCAGTAGAAGGACAGGGGGTAATTCACCCCTCCACTTT.

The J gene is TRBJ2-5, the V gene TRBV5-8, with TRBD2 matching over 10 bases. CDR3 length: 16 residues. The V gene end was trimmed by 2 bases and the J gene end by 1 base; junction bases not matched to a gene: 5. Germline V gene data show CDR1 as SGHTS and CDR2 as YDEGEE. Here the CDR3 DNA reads TGTGCCAGCAGCTTATATTCTAGCGGGGGCCAAGAGACCCAGTACTTC. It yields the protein CASSLYSSGGQETQYF.

As DNA, the CDR3 is TGCGCCAGCAGCCAGGGACTAGCGGGGGGCGGGGAGACCCAGTACTTC. As protein: CASSQGLAGGGETQYF. The chain recombines TRBV4-3 with TRBJ2-5; 15 nucleotides align to TRBD2. This CDR3 spans 16 amino acids. Germline CDR1 and CDR2: LGHNA and YSLEER. With 3 bases clipped from V and 5 bases from J, the junction kept 4 bases outside the gene matches.

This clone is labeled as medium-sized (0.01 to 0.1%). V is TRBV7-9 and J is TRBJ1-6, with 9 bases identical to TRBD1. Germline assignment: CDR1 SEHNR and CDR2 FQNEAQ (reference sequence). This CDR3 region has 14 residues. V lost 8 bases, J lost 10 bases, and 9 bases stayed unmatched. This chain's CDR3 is CASAPGTGKSPLHF. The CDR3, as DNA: TGTGCCAGCGCCCCCGGGACAGGGAAGTCACCCCTCCACTTT.

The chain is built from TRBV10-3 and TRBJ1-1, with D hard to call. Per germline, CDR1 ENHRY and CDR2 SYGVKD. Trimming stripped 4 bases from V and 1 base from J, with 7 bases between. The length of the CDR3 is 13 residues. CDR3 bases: TGTGCCATCAGTGTCCCCCCGAACACTGAAGCTTTCTTT. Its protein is CAISVPPNTEAFF.

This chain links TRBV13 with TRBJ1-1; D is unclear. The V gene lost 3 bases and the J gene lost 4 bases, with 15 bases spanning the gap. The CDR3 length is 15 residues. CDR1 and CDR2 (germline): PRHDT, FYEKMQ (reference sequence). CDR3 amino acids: CASSLGPALLTEAFF. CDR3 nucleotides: TGTGCCAGCAGCTTGGGCCCAGCGCTACTCACTGAAGCTTTCTTT.

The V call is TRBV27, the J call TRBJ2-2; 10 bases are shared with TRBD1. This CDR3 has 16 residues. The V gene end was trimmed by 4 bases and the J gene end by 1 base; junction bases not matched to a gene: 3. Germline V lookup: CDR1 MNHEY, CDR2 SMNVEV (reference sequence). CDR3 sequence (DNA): TGTGCCAGCAGTTCCCGGACAGGGGGGAACACCGGGGAGCTGTTTTTT. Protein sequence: CASSSRTGGNTGELFF.

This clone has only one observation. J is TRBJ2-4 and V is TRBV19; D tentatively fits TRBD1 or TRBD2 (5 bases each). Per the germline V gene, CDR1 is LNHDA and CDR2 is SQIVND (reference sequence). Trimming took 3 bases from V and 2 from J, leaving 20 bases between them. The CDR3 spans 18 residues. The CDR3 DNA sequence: TGTGCCAGTAGTATCATCGCAGGGCCCGCCGGGACCAAAAACATTCAGTACTTC. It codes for CASSIIAGPAGTKNIQYF.

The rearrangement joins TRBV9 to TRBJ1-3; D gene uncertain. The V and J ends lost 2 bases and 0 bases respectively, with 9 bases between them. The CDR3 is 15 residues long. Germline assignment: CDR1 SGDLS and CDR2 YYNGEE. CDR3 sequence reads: CASSVDGNSGNTIYF. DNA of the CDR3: TGTGCCAGCAGCGTGGACGGGAACTCTGGAAACACCATATATTTT.

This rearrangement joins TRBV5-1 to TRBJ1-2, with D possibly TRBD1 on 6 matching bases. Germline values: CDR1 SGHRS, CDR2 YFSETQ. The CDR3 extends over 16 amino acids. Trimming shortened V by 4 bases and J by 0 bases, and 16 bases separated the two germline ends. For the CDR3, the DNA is TGCGCCAGCAGCAAGTGGACAGATTCAGCTAACTATGGCTACACCTTC. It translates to CASSKWTDSANYGYTF. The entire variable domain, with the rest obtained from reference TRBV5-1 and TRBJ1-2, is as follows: KAGVTQTPRYLIKTRGQQVTLSCSPISGHRSVSWYQQTPGQGLQFLFEYFSETQRNKGNFPGRFSGRQFSNSRSEMNVSTLELGDSALYLCASSKWTDSANYGYTFGSGTRLTVV.

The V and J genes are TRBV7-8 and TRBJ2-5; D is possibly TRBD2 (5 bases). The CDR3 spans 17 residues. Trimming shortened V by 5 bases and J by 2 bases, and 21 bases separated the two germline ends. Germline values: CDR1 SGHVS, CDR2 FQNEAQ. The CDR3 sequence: CASSARTLPSRQETQYF. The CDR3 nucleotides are TGTGCCAGCAGCGCCAGGACTCTACCCTCTCGACAAGAGACCCAGTACTTC.

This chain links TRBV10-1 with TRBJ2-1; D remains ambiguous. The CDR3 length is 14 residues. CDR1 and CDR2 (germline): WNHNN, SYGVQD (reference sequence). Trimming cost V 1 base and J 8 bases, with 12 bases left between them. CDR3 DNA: TGCGCCAGCAGTGAGTTCGAGGACCTTGATGAGCAGTTCTTC. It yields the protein CASSEFEDLDEQFF.